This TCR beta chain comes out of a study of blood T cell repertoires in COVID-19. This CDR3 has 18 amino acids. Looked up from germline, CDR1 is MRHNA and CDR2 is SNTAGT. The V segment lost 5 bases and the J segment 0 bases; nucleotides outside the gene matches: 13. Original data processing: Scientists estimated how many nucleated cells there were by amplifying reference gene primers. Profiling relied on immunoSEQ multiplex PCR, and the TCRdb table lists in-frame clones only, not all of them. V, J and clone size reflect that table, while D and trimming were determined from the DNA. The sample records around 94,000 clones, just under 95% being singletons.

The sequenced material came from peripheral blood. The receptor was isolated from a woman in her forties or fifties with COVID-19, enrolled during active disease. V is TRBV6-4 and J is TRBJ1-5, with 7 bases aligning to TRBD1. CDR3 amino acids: CASSQTGMRVYSNQPQHF. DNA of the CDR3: TGTGCCAGCAGTCAGACAGGGATGAGGGTATATAGCAATCAGCCCCAGCATTTT.